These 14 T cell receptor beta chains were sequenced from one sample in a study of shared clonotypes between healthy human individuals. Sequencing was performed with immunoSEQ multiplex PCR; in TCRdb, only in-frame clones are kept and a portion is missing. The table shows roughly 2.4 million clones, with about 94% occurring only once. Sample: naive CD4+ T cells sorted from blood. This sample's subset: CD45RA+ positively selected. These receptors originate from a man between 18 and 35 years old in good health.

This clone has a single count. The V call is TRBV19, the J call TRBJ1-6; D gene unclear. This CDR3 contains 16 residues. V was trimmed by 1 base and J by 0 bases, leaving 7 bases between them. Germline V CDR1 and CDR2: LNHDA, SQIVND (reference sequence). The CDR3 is CASSIGESSYNSPLHF. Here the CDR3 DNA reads TGTGCCAGTAGTATAGGCGAGAGCTCCTATAATTCACCCCTCCACTTT.

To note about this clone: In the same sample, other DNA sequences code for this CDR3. CDR3 sequence (DNA): TGTGCCAGCAGCGGGGACGGGTACAATGAGCAGTTCTTC. Translating it yields CASSGDGYNEQFF. The J gene is TRBJ2-1, the V gene TRBV2, with D perhaps matching TRBD1 or TRBD2 (5 bases each). V was trimmed by 6 bases and J by 4 bases, leaving 10 bases between them. Germline assignment: CDR1 SNHLY and CDR2 FYNNEI. The CDR3 is 13 residues long. Combining the CDR3 with reference TRBV2 and TRBJ2-1 gives the whole variable domain EPEVTQTPSHQVTQMGQEVILRCVPISNHLYFYWYRQILGQKVEFLVSFYNNEISEKSEIFDDQFSVERPDGSNFTLKIRSTKLEDSAMYFCASSGDGYNEQFFGPGTRLTVL.

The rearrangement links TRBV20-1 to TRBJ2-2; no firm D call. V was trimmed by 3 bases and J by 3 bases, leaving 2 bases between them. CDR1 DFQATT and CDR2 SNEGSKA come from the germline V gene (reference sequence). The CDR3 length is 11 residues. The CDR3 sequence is CSASDTGELFF. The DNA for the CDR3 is TGCAGTGCTAGTGACACCGGGGAGCTGTTTTTT.

CDR3 bases: TGTGCCAGCTCCTGGACCGTAAATTCACCCCTCCACTTT. Its translation is CASSWTVNSPLHF. The J gene is TRBJ1-6, the V gene TRBV6-6, with D uncertain. Germline CDR1 is MNHNY and CDR2 is SVGAGI (reference sequence). The germline V and J ends were trimmed by 8 bases and 7 bases, with 12 bases remaining between them. This CDR3 comprises 13 residues.

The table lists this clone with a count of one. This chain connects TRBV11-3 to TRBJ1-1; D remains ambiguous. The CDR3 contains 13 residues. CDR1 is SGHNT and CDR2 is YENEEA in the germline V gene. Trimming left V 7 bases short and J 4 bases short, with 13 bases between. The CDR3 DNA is TGTGCCAGCACCAAATTAGAGGGCACTGAAGCTTTCTTT. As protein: CASTKLEGTEAFF.

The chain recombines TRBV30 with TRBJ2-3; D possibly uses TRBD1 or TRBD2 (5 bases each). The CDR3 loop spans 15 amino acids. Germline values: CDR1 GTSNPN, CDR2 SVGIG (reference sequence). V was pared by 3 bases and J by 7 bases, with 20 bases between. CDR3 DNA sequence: TGTGCCTGGAGCCGGGACGCCCGGTTTGGGAATACGCAGTATTTT. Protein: CAWSRDARFGNTQYF. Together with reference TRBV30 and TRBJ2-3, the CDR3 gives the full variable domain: SQTIHQWPATLVQPVGSPLSLECTVEGTSNPNLYWYRQAAGRGLQLLFYSVGIGQISSEVPQNLSASRPQDRQFILSSKKLLLSDSGFYLCAWSRDARFGNTQYFGPGTRLTVL.

DNA of the CDR3: TGTGCCAGCACGCGGGAGGACGAGACCCAGTACTTC. This encodes CASTREDETQYF. The rearrangement links TRBV6-6 to TRBJ2-5; 8 nucleotides agree with TRBD2. The CDR3 contains 12 residues. The ends lost 7 bases at V and 5 bases at J; junction bases unmatched: 3. Germline loops: CDR1 MNHNY, CDR2 SVGAGI (reference sequence).

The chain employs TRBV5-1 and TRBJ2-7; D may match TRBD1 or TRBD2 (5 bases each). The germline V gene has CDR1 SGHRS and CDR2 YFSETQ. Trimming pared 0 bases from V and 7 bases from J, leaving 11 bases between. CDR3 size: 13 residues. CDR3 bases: TGCGCCAGCAGCTTGGGTCGGGGCCGGGAGCAGTACTTC. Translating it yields CASSLGRGREQYF.

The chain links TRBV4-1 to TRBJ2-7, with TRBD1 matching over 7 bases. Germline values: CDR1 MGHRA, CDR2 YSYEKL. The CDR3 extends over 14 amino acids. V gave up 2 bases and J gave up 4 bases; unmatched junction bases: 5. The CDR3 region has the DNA TGCGCCAGCAGCCAAACGACAGGGCCTTACGAGCAGTACTTC. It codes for CASSQTTGPYEQYF.

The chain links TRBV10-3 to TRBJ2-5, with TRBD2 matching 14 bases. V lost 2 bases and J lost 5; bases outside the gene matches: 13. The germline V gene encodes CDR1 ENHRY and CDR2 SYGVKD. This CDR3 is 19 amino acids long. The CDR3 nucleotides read TGTGCCATCAGTGAGACTATGGGACTAGCGGGGGCCCCATTGGAGACCCAGTACTTC. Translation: CAISETMGLAGAPLETQYF.

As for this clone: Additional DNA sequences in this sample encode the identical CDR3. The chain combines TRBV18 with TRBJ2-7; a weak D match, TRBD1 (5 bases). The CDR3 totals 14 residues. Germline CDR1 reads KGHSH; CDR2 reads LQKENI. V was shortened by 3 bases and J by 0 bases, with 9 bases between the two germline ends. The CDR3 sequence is CASSPGLGSYEQYF. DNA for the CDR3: TGTGCCAGCTCACCGGGGCTCGGCTCCTACGAGCAGTACTTC.

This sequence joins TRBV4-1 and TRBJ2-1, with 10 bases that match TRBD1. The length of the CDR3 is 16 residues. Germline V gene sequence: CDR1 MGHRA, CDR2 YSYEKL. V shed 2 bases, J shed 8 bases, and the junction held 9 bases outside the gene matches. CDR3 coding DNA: TGCGCCAGCAGCCAAAACGAGTGGGACAGGGGTCATGAGCAGTTCTTC. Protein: CASSQNEWDRGHEQFF.

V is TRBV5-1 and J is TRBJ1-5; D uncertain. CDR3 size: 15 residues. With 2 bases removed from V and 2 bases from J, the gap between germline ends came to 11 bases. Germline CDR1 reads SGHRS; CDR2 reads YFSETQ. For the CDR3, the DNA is TGCGCCAGCAGCTTACCGGGTATTGGCAATCAGCCCCAGCATTTT. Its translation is CASSLPGIGNQPQHF.

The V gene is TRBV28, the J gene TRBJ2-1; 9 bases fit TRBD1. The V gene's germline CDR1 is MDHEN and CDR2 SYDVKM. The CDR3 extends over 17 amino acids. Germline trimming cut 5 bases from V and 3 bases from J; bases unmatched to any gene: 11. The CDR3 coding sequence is TGTGCCAGCAGTCCTCACCCCGGGACAGGGATCTACAATGAGCAGTTCTTC. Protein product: CASSPHPGTGIYNEQFF.